This note documents a single TCR beta chain sequence. What it binds is unknown. One junction end disagrees with the germline gene, perhaps due to a read error. The donors, aged about 6 to 95, were healthy Caucasians from Russia. Together with a sample-barcoded 5' primer, a J-beta primer mix was included in a second PCR lasting about 7 to 12 cycles. A single record per CDR3 protein comes from TCRdb applying MiXCR to the 5' RACE reads. The data show 1,500,000 or so distinct CDR3 sequences, 45% to 70% seen once. This entry belongs to a study of blood T cells in healthy people across ages. CDR1 is SGHTA, CDR2 FQGNSA, per germline. This CDR3 is 14 amino acids long. Study-wide points: The unknown donor CMV status may have confounded expanded clonotype changes. Age showed a roughly linear inverse relationship with TCR beta diversity per million T cells.

The source of this sequence is a man aged 18-30 years in good health. Source material: blood. V usage is TRBV7-2 and J usage is TRBJ2-7, with D uncertain. The CDR3: CASTPSRNSDEQYF. As DNA, the CDR3 is TGTGCCAGCACCCCAAGCCGGAACTCCGACGAGCAGTACTTC.